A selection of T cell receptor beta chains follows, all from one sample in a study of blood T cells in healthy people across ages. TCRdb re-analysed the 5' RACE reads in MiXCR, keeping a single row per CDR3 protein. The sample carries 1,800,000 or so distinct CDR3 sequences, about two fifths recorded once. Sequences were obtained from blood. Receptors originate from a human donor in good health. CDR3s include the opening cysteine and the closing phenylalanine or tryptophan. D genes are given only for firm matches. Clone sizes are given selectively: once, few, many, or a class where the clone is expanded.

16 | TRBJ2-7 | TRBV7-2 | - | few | CASSVEPRVRSYEQYF | TGTGCCAGCAGCGTAGAGCCCAGGGTTCGCTCCTACGAGCAGTACTTC
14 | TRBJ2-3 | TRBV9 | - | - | CASSFSDPTPFLYF | TGTGCCAGCAGCTTTAGCGATCCCACCCCGTTTCTGTATTTT
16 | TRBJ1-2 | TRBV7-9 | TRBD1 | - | CASSPGGQGGRNGYTF | TGTGCCAGCAGCCCCGGGGGACAGGGCGGGAGGAATGGCTACACCTTC
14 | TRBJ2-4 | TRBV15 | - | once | CATSRVGGGNIQYF | TGTGCCACCAGCAGAGTTGGGGGAGGAAACATTCAGTACTTC
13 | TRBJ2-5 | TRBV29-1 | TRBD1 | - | CSTGGQGGETQYF | TGCAGCACCGGGGGACAGGGTGGGGAGACCCAGTACTTT
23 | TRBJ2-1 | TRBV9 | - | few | CASSVSRDRGILAGDSSYNEQFF | TGTGCCAGCAGCGTGAGCCGGGACAGGGGTATACTAGCGGGGGACAGCTCCTACAATGAGCAGTTCTTC
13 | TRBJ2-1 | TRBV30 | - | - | CAWSVNTDNEQFF | TGTGCCTGGAGTGTAAACACAGACAATGAGCAGTTCTTC
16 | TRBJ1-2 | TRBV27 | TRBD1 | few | CASTPTGSGGIYGYTF | TGTGCCAGCACTCCAACGGGTTCAGGGGGTATCTATGGCTACACCTTC
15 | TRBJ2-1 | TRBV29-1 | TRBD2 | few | CSVPGGTSYYNEQFF | TGCAGCGTTCCTGGGGGGACTAGCTACTACAATGAGCAGTTCTTC
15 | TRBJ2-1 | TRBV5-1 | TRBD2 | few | CASRVTSGGDREQFF | TGCGCCAGCAGGGTGACTAGCGGGGGGGATCGTGAGCAGTTCTTC
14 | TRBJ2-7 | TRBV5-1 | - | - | CASSPREAGNEQYF | TGCGCCAGCAGCCCTAGGGAGGCCGGGAACGAGCAGTACTTC
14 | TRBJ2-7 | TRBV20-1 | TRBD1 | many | CSARGGTAYEGQYF | TGCAGTGCTAGAGGGGGGACAGCCTACGAAGGGCAGTACTTC
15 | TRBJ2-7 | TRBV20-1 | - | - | CSARPRQLSSYEQYF | TGCAGTGCTAGACCCCGACAGTTAAGCTCCTACGAGCAGTACTTC
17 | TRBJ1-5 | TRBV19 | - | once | CASSIMAAAFSNQPQHF | TGTGCCAGTAGTATCATGGCCGCGGCCTTTTCCAATCAGCCCCAGCATTTT
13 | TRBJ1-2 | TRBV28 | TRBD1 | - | CASSQGAAYGYTF | TGTGCCAGCAGCCAGGGGGCTGCCTATGGCTACACCTTC
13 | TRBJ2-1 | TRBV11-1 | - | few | CASSPTGRDEQFF | TGTGCCAGCAGCCCAACGGGACGGGATGAGCAGTTCTTC
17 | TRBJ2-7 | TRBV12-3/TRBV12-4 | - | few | CASSLSPRLGFSYEQYF | TGTGCCAGCAGTTTAAGCCCCCGACTTGGGTTTAGCTACGAGCAGTACTTC
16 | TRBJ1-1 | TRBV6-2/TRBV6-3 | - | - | CASSTQQLRGRTEAFF | TGTGCCAGCAGTACCCAACAGTTGCGAGGGAGGACTGAAGCTTTCTTT
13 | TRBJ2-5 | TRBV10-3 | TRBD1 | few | CATGQGVSETQYF | TGTGCCACTGGACAGGGGGTCTCAGAGACCCAGTACTTC
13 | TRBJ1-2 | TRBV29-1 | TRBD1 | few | CSVVGQGVRGYTF | TGCAGCGTTGTGGGACAGGGGGTTAGGGGCTACACCTTC
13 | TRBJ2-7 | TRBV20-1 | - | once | CSARTFVIDEQYF | TGCAGTGCTAGAACCTTCGTGATCGACGAGCAGTACTTC
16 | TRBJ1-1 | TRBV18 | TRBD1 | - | CASSPDRSTGATEAFF | TGTGCCAGCTCACCAGATAGATCGACAGGGGCCACTGAAGCTTTCTTT
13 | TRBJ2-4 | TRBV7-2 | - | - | CASSLVRGDIQYF | TGTGCCAGCAGCTTAGTGAGAGGGGACATTCAGTACTTC
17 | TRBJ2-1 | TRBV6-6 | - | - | CASSTLTLPPGTKTQFF | TGTGCCAGCAGCACCTTAACACTACCACCGGGAACAAAGACCCAGTTCTTC
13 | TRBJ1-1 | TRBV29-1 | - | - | CSVEENPNTEAFF | TGCAGCGTTGAAGAGAACCCGAACACTGAAGCTTTCTTT
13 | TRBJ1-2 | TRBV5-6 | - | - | CASSLTPNYSYTF | TGTGCCAGCAGCTTAACCCCTAACTATAGCTACACCTTC
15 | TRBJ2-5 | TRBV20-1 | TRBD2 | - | CSATRGTSGVETRYF | TGCAGTGCTACCCGCGGTACTAGCGGGGTGGAGACCCGGTACTTC
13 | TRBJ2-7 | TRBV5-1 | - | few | CASSSHETGEQYF | TGCGCCAGCAGCTCCCATGAGACTGGCGAGCAGTACTTC
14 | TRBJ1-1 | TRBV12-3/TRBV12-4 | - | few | CASSPRGLSTEAFF | TGTGCCAGCAGCCCCCGGGGGCTGAGCACTGAAGCTTTCTTT
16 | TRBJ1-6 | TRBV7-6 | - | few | CASSLVGHRYNSPLHF | TGTGCCAGCAGCTTAGTAGGACACCGATATAATTCACCCCTCCACTTT
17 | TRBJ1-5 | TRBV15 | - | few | CATSMGTGVYSNQPQHF | TGTGCCACCAGCATGGGAACAGGAGTTTATAGCAATCAGCCCCAGCATTTT
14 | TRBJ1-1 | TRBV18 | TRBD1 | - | CASSGTGGRAEAFF | TGTGCCAGCTCAGGAACAGGGGGAAGGGCTGAAGCTTTCTTT
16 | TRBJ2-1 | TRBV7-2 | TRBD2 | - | CASSLDGGGTYNEQFF | TGTGCCAGCAGCTTAGATGGCGGGGGGACCTACAATGAGCAGTTCTTC
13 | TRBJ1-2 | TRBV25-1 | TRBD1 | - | CASSGGTGGGYTF | TGTGCCAGCAGTGGAGGGACAGGGGGCGGCTACACCTTC
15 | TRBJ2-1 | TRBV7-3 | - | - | CASSLIQGTYNEQFF | TGTGCCAGCAGCTTAATACAGGGTACCTACAATGAGCAGTTCTTC
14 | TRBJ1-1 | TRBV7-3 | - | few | CASSLSDGNTEAFF | TGTGCCAGCAGCTTATCCGACGGGAACACTGAAGCTTTCTTT
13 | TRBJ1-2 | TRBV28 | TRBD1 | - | CASFDRADYGYTF | TGTGCCAGCTTCGACAGGGCGGACTATGGCTACACCTTC